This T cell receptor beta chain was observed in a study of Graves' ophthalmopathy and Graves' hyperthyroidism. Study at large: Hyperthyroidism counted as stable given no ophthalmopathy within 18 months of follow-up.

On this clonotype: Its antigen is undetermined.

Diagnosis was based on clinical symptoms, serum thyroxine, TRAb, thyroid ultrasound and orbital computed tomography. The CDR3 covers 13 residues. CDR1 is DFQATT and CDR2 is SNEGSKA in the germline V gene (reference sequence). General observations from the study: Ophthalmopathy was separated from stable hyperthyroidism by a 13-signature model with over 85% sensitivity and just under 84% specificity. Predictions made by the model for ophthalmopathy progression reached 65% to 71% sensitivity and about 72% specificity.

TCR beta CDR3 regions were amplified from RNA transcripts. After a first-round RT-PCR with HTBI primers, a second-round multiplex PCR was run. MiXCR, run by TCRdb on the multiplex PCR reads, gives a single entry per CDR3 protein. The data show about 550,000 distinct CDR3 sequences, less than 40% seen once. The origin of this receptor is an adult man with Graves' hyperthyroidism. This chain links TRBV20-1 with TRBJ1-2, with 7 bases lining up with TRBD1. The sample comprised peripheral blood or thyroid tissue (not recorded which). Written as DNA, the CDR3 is TGCAGCCGTCGACAGGGAGCAGGGGATGGCTACACCTTC. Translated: CSRRQGAGDGYTF.